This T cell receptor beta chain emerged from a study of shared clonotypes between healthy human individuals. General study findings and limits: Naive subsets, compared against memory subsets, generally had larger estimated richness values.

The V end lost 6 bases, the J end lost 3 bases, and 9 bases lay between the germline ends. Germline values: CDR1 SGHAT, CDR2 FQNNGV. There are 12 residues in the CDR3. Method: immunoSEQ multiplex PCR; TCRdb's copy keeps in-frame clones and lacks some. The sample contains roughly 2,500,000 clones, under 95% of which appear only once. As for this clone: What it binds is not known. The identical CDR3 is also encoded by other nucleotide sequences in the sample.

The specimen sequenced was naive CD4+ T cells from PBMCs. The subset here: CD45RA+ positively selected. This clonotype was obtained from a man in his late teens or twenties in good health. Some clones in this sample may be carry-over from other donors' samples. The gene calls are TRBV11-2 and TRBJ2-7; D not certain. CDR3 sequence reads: CASSFDRYEQYF. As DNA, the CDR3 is TGTGCCAGCAGTTTTGATCGCTACGAGCAGTACTTC.